These 10 T cell receptor beta chains were sequenced from one sample in a study of T cells of healthy individuals. TCRdb passed the 5' RACE reads through MiXCR, listing each CDR3 protein once. The repertoire consists of tens of thousands of distinct CDR3 sequences, with over 12% occurring once and the leading ten covering about 16%. These receptors came from a human donor in good health.

CDR3 sequence (DNA): TGTGCCAGCAGGGCCGGACTAGCGGGAGCCTACGAGCAGTACTTC. As protein: CASRAGLAGAYEQYF. The chain joins TRBV28 to TRBJ2-7, with 13 bases fitting TRBD2. Looked up from germline, CDR1 is MDHEN and CDR2 is SYDVKM. This CDR3 spans 15 amino acids. Germline trimming cut 6 bases from V and 2 bases from J; bases unmatched to any gene: 4. Full variable domain (remainder filled in from reference TRBV28 and TRBJ2-7): DVKVTQSSRYLVKRTGEKVFLECVQDMDHENMFWYRQDPGLGLRLIYFSYDVKMKEKGDIPEGYSVSREKKERFSLILESASTNQTSMYLCASRAGLAGAYEQYFGPGTRLTVT.

This clonotype was seen a handful of times. CDR3 coding DNA: TGCAGTGCCTCTACCTTGGGGCCCTCCTACGAGCAGTACTTC. It translates to CSASTLGPSYEQYF. This chain uses TRBV20-1 with TRBJ2-7; TRBD1 is a possible D gene (5 bases). In germline, CDR1 is DFQATT, CDR2 SNEGSKA (reference sequence). The CDR3 has 14 residues. Trimming took 6 bases from V and 0 from J, leaving 15 bases between them.

This clonotype has just a few counts. The V and J genes are TRBV3-1 and TRBJ2-7; D possibly corresponds to TRBD2 (6 bases). This CDR3 is built from 14 residues. Looked up from germline, CDR1 is LGHDT and CDR2 is YNNKEL (reference sequence). The V end was cut by 4 bases, the J end by 12 bases, with 22 bases between. CDR3: CASSRSNSEGRPYF. The CDR3 DNA reads TGTGCCAGCAGCCGATCCAACTCGGAGGGACGGCCGTACTTC.

This clonotype was counted a few times. The chain links TRBV29-1 to TRBJ1-4, with TRBD1 matching over 7 bases. The CDR3 has 13 amino acids. Germline-derived CDR1 and CDR2 are SQVTM and ANQGSEA. V dropped 6 bases and J dropped 8; count of bases not matched to a gene: 9. This CDR3 reads CSVGRGLREKLFF. In nucleotides, the CDR3 is TGCAGCGTGGGAAGGGGGCTCCGCGAAAAACTGTTTTTT.

This clonotype has a count of ten or more. The chain joins TRBV20-1 to TRBJ1-6; 7 bases match TRBD1. This CDR3 comprises 16 residues. V dropped 5 bases and J dropped 1; count of bases not matched to a gene: 8. In germline, CDR1 is DFQATT, CDR2 SNEGSKA (reference sequence). The CDR3 DNA is TGCAGTGCTTTCTCCGCGACAGGGTCCTATAATTCACCCCTCCACTTT. Translated: CSAFSATGSYNSPLHF.

V usage is TRBV4-3 and J usage is TRBJ2-7; D is unclear. The V end lost 1 base, the J end lost 3 bases, and 7 bases lay between the germline ends. This CDR3 is built from 13 residues. Germline-derived CDR1 and CDR2 are LGHNA and YSLEER. The CDR3 sequence is CASSQVARYEQYF. The CDR3 bases are TGCGCCAGCAGCCAAGTTGCCCGCTACGAGCAGTACTTC.

This chain joins TRBV7-2 and TRBJ1-1, with no clear D. The germline CDR1 and CDR2 sequences are SGHTA and FQGNSA. Trimming shortened V by 5 bases and J by 7 bases, and 11 bases separated the two germline ends. The CDR3 sequence is 12 residues long. The chain's CDR3 is CASSRGQIEAFF. CDR3 coding DNA: TGTGCCAGCAGCCGAGGGCAGATTGAAGCTTTCTTT.

This clonotype was recorded at least ten times. The V gene is TRBV20-1, the J gene TRBJ1-1; 7 bases align to TRBD1. CDR3 size: 17 residues. V lost 0 bases and J lost 0; bases outside the gene matches: 10. Germline loops: CDR1 DFQATT, CDR2 SNEGSKA (reference sequence). CDR3 region: CSARDLRSGQLNTEAFF. The DNA for the CDR3 is TGCAGTGCTAGAGATCTGAGGTCGGGACAGCTGAACACTGAAGCTTTCTTT.

The chain recombines TRBV10-3 with TRBJ2-7; TRBD2 is a possible D gene (5 bases). CDR1 and CDR2 (germline): ENHRY, SYGVKD. The CDR3 spans 14 residues. V was shortened by 2 bases and J by 6 bases, with 14 bases between the two germline ends. This CDR3 is CAISEQEGWGEQYF. CDR3 DNA sequence: TGTGCCATCAGTGAGCAAGAGGGTTGGGGCGAGCAGTACTTC.

This clonotype was observed a few times. V and J are TRBV4-3 and TRBJ2-2; the D is unclear. V was pared by 0 bases and J by 0 bases, with 11 bases between. There are 17 residues in the CDR3. Germline CDR1 is LGHNA and CDR2 is YSLEER. The CDR3 coding sequence is TGCGCCAGCAGCCAAGAAGTATCGGGTACGAACACCGGGGAGCTGTTTTTT. It is translated as CASSQEVSGTNTGELFF.